These 8 T cell receptor beta chains share one sample of origin, sequenced in a study of blood T cell repertoires in COVID-19. Generated by immunoSEQ multiplex PCR, the TCRdb table keeps only in-frame clones and is missing some. The sample has tens of thousands of clones, 82% seen once. The sequenced sample was peripheral blood. Receptors were obtained from a man over 45 with active or convalescent COVID-19.

The V call is TRBV5-4, the J call TRBJ2-2, with D unresolved. The CDR3 consists of 17 residues. The V gene's germline CDR1 is SGHNT and CDR2 YYREEE (reference sequence). V lost 1 base, J lost 7 bases, and 20 bases lay in between. The CDR3 here is CASSLSVSLRPGGELFF. CDR3 nucleotides: TGTGCCAGCAGCTTGTCCGTTAGTCTGCGTCCGGGCGGGGAGCTGTTTTTT.

The V and J genes are TRBV10-3 and TRBJ2-1, with 15 bases that match TRBD2. Per the germline V gene, CDR1 is ENHRY and CDR2 is SYGVKD. V lost 3 bases, J lost 9 bases, and 9 bases stayed unmatched. CDR3 length: 17 residues. CDR3 region: CAISEGLAGGPLGEQFF. The CDR3 DNA sequence: TGTGCCATCAGTGAAGGACTAGCGGGGGGGCCACTTGGTGAGCAGTTCTTC.

V gene TRBV7-9 combines with J gene TRBJ1-2; 7 positions match TRBD1. The CDR3 sequence is 14 residues long. The V gene end was trimmed by 1 base and the J gene end by 8 bases; junction bases not matched to a gene: 7. The germline V gene has CDR1 SEHNR and CDR2 FQNEAQ (reference sequence). The CDR3 DNA reads as TGTGCCAGCAGCTTAGGAACAGGGGCCGTGGGCTACACCTTC. It encodes CASSLGTGAVGYTF.

This chain links TRBV7-8 with TRBJ1-2; 7 nucleotides line up with TRBD1. V was clipped by 5 bases and J by 6 bases; unmatched bases: 3. The CDR3 sequence is 12 residues long. From germline, CDR1 is SGHVS and CDR2 FQNEAQ. The CDR3, as DNA: TGTGCCAGCAGCCTACAGGGGAATGGCTACACCTTC. Amino acid sequence: CASSLQGNGYTF. Together with reference TRBV7-8 and TRBJ1-2, the CDR3 gives the full variable domain: GAGVSQSPRYKVAKRGQDVALRCDPISGHVSLFWYQQALGQGPEFLTYFQNEAQLDKSGLPSDRFFAERPEGSVSTLKIQRTQQEDSAVYLCASSLQGNGYTFGSGTRLTVV.

The V call is TRBV11-3, the J call TRBJ2-3; a weak D match, TRBD2 (5 bases). CDR3 length: 12 residues. Germline CDR1 and CDR2: SGHNT and YENEEA. Between the trimmed V and J ends, which lost 3 bases and 7 bases, there was a span of 8 bases. CDR3 DNA sequence: TGTGCCAGCAGCTTGGGAGTCAATACGCAGTATTTT. It encodes CASSLGVNTQYF.

The gene calls are TRBV6-6 and TRBJ2-1; TRBD2 aligns across 13 bases. This CDR3 contains 15 residues. V lost 2 bases, J lost 9 bases, and 4 bases stayed unmatched. Germline assignment: CDR1 MNHNY and CDR2 SVGAGI (reference sequence). The CDR3 DNA reads TGTGCCAGCAGTTACGGGACTAGCGGGGACAGTGAGCAGTTCTTC. Translated, it gives CASSYGTSGDSEQFF.

This rearrangement joins TRBV7-9 to TRBJ1-4; D not resolved. The germline V gene has CDR1 SEHNR and CDR2 FQNEAQ (reference sequence). This CDR3 region has 16 residues. The germline V and J ends were trimmed by 1 base and 0 bases, with 9 bases remaining between them. This chain's CDR3 is CASSLGLAATNEKLFF. In DNA, the CDR3 is TGTGCCAGCAGCTTAGGGTTGGCCGCAACTAATGAAAAACTGTTTTTT.

The V call is TRBV6-2 or TRBV6-3, the J call TRBJ2-7; 8 bases match TRBD1. J was trimmed by 6 bases and V by 6 bases; bases with no gene match: 7. There are 13 residues in the CDR3. CDR1 is MNHEY and CDR2 is SVGEGT in the germline V gene. The CDR3 here is CASRPTTGGEQYV. The CDR3 region has the DNA TGTGCCAGCAGGCCTACTACAGGGGGCGAGCAGTACGTC.